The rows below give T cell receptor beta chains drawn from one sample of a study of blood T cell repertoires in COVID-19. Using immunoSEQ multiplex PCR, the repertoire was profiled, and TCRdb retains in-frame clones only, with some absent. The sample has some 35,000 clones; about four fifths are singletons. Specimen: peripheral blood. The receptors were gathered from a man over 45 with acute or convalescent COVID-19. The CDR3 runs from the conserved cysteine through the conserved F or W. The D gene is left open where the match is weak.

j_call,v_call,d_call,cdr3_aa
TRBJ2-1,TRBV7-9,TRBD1,CASSPTGGARNNEQFF
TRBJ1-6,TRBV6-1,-,CASSELHQNAGSPLHF
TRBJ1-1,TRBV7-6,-,CASSPGFEGTEAFF
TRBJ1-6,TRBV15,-,CATSRDRGSSYNSPLHF
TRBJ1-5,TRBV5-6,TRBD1,CASSLGTGGRQPQHF
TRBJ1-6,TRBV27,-,CASSPSTTRSSPLHF
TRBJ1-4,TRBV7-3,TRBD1,CASSLSSCTGTGCSTNEKLFF
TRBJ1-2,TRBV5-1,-,CASSLILGGVYGYTF
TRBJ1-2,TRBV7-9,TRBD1,CASSSQQGIYGYTF
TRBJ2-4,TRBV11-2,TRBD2,CASSPRTSGLIAKNIQYF
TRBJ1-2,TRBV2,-,CASRRADELYGYTF
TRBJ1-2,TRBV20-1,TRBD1,CSASPGTDYGYTF
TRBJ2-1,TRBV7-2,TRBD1,CASGLGQGFFGYDEQFF
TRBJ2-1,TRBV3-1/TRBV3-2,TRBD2,CASSPGLAGGDEQFF
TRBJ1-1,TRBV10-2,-,CASRGLSTEAFF
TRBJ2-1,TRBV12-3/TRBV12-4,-,CASSLVGYNEQFF
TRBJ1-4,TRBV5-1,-,CASRLAGALNEKLFF
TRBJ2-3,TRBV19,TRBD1,CASSMDRGPTDTQYF
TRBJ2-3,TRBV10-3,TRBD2,CAIGLAGMTSTDTQYF
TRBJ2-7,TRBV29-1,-,CSVTGGNTYEQYF
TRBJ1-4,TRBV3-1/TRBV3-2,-,CASSHSDGNEKLFF
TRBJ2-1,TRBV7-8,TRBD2,CASSLVLAGGPRHWNEQFF
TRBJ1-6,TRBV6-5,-,CASSPESYSPLHF
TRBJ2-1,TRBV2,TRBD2,CASLRLAGGYEQFF
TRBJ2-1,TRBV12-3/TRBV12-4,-,CASSPGYNEQFF
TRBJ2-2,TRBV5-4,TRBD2,CASSLSERGYGELFF
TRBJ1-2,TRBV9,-,CASSPQALDGYTF
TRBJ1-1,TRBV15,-,CATSRGTAEAFF
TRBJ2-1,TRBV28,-,CASSSLFIGGNEQFF